This record covers a single T cell receptor beta chain. The target antigen is unknown. The same CDR3 is also encoded by other DNA sequences in this sample. V was cut by 1 base and J by 0 bases, with 5 bases left in between. The length of the CDR3 is 14 residues. Germline values: CDR1 SGHRS, CDR2 YFSETQ. This entry is derived from a study of shared clonotypes between healthy human individuals. Study details: Samples came from a couple of female and three male donors aged 18 to 49. Whole-study results and caveats: Naive subsets generally exceeded memory subsets in estimated richness.

The donors, healthy adults who were HIV-negative, had experienced no recent acute infections or vaccinations. Execution of the assay was at deep level. The table came from immunoSEQ multiplex PCR; TCRdb's copy has only in-frame clones and leaves some out. The sample shows 2 million to 2.5 million clones, 90% to 96% of them seen only once. J is TRBJ2-1 and V is TRBV5-1, with D uncertain. This clonotype originated in a man aged 18 to 29 in good health. Sample: naive CD4+ T cells sorted from blood. Subset specified: CD45RA+ positively selected. CDR3 amino acids: CASSLTSSYNEQFF. In nucleotides, the CDR3 is TGCGCCAGCAGCTTGACAAGCTCCTACAATGAGCAGTTCTTC.